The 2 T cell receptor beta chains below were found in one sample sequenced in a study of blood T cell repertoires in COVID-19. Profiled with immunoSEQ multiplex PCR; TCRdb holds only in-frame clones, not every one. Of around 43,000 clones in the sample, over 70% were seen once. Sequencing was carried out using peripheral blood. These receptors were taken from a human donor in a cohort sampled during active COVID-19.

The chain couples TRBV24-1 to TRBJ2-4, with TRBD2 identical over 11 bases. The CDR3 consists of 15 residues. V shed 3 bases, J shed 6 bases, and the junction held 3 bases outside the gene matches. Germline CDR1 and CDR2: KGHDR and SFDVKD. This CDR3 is CATSDGLAGGNIQYF. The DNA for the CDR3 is TGTGCCACCAGTGATGGCCTAGCGGGGGGAAACATTCAGTACTTC.

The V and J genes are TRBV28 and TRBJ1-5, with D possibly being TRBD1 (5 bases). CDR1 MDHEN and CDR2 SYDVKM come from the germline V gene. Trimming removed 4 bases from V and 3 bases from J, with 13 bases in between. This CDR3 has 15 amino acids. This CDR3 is CASSYRGVYNQPQHF. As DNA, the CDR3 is TGTGCCAGCAGTTATCGGGGGGTGTACAATCAGCCCCAGCATTTT.